This TCR beta chain was captured in a study of blood T cell repertoires in COVID-19. Across the whole study: The cDNA or gDNA used as material had been derived from T cells, B-cell-depleted T cells, or PBMCs.

The data were produced by immunoSEQ multiplex PCR, yet TCRdb's version contains in-frame clones alone and is incomplete. This table has over 85,000 clones, 76% appearing once. Sequences were obtained from peripheral blood. The origin of this receptor is a woman at least 80 years old with acute or convalescent COVID-19.

The CDR3 loop reads CASSPLGYGETQYF. The CDR3, as DNA: TGTGCCAGCAGCCCCCTGGGCTATGGAGAGACCCAGTACTTC. The rearrangement uses TRBV3-1 (or the pseudogene TRBV3-2) and TRBJ2-5; no clear D gene. The CDR3 is 14 residues long. The germline gives CDR1 LGHDT, CDR2 YNNKEL (reference sequence). V lost 4 bases and J lost 4, with 13 bases in between.